Listed below are T cell receptor beta chains from one sample, sequenced in a study of regulatory T cells in long-lasting Graves disease. One entry per CDR3 protein results from TCRdb running MiXCR on the multiplex PCR reads. This sample has 400,000 to 600,000 distinct CDR3 sequences; 20% to 25% occur once, and the top ten carry roughly 7%. The material sequenced was peripheral blood mononuclear cells (PBMCs), taken when the disease was refractory, from a patient treated with antithyroid drugs. Receptors originate from a female donor with Graves disease. CDR3s include the opening cysteine and the closing phenylalanine or tryptophan. A D gene is named only where the DNA matches it firmly. Clone size is shown for a subset of rows, as once, few, many or a class of expanded clone.

v_call,clone_size,cdr3_length,j_call,d_call,cdr3_nt,cdr3_aa
TRBV12-3/TRBV12-4,many,14,TRBJ1-2,.,TGTGCCAGCAGTTTTCAAAGGTCTAACTATGGCTACACCTTC,CASSFQRSNYGYTF
TRBV20-1,.,15,TRBJ2-7,TRBD2,TGCAGTGCTAGAGAGACTAGCGGGAATATTTACGAGCAGTACTTC,CSARETSGNIYEQYF
TRBV12-3/TRBV12-4,many,13,TRBJ1-2,.,TGTGCCAGCAGTCCCCTACCGCAAAGCGGCTACACCTTC,CASSPLPQSGYTF
TRBV6-1,few,16,TRBJ2-5,.,TGTGCCATCTCCCCGGTCAGGGGGGCCAGCCTAGGGACCCAGTACTTC,CAISPVRGASLGTQYF
TRBV28,many,14,TRBJ1-2,.,TGTGCCAGCAGCCCCATCTCCGGGACACGATTCTACACCTTC,CASSPISGTRFYTF
TRBV4-1,few,14,TRBJ1-1,.,TGCGCCAGCAGCCGTGGGGAGCTGAACACTGAAGCTTTCTTT,CASSRGELNTEAFF
TRBV12-3/TRBV12-4,many,15,TRBJ2-2,.,TGTGCCAGCAGTCCACAGGGAACCGGCACCGGGGAGCTGTTTTTT,CASSPQGTGTGELFF
TRBV12-3/TRBV12-4,many,13,TRBJ2-7,.,TGTGCCAGCAGTTTCGTTTCAGGGAACGAGCAGTACTTC,CASSFVSGNEQYF
TRBV28,many,15,TRBJ1-1,.,TGTGCCAGCAGTTCTGCAGGGGAAGGGAACACTGAAGCTTTCTTT,CASSSAGEGNTEAFF
TRBV12-3/TRBV12-4,many,14,TRBJ2-2,.,TGTGCCAGCAGAACGACCTCGGGACGCGGGGAGCTGTTTTTT,CASRTTSGRGELFF
TRBV13,.,15,TRBJ2-2,.,TGTGCCAGCAGCCGAGGACTCCTAAACACCGGGGAGCTGTTTTTT,CASSRGLLNTGELFF
TRBV5-1,few,14,TRBJ1-3,.,TGCGCCAGCAGCCAAGGTGACCCTGGAAACACCATATATTTT,CASSQGDPGNTIYF
TRBV29-1,few,16,TRBJ2-6,.,TGCAGCGTTGATTCCAGCGGCCTCTCTGGGGCCAACGTCCTGACTTTC,CSVDSSGLSGANVLTF
TRBV28,many,16,TRBJ1-1,.,TGTGCCAGCAGCTCACCCGTGGTCTCTCAAAACACTGAAGCTTTCTTT,CASSSPVVSQNTEAFF
TRBV20-1,.,16,TRBJ2-5,TRBD2,TGCAGTGCAGGGGGGGGCGGGGGGATTTGGCAAGAGACCCAGTACTTC,CSAGGGGGIWQETQYF
TRBV4-1,few,18,TRBJ2-7,.,TGCGCCAGCAGCCAAATTGGTTTGCGACCCAACCCATCCTACGAGCAGTACTTC,CASSQIGLRPNPSYEQYF
TRBV6-5,few,14,TRBJ2-2,.,TGTGCCAGCAGTTATCGGCCAAACACCGGGGAGCTGTTTTTT,CASSYRPNTGELFF
TRBV2,many,14,TRBJ1-1,.,TGTGCCAGCACCCGTGGGGTTGCGCCCACTGAAGCTTTCTTT,CASTRGVAPTEAFF
TRBV6-5,many,14,TRBJ1-1,.,TGTGCCAGCAGTTACGCCGACAGGAACACTGAAGCTTTCTTT,CASSYADRNTEAFF
TRBV5-6,few,17,TRBJ2-5,TRBD2,TGTGCCAGCAGCTCTTTGGGACTAGCGGGAGTGGGGGAGACCCAGTACTTC,CASSSLGLAGVGETQYF
TRBV11-2,few,17,TRBJ2-5,.,TGTGCCAGCAGCTTAGGTTGGACTCGTGGTGAACGGGAGACCCAGTACTTC,CASSLGWTRGERETQYF
TRBV28,many,18,TRBJ1-3,TRBD1,TGTGCCAGCAGTCCTTGGACAGGGCGCAATCACTCTGGAAACACCATATATTTT,CASSPWTGRNHSGNTIYF
TRBV20-1,.,15,TRBJ2-3,.,TGCAGTGCTAGAGATAGTCGCTCGAACACAGATACGCAGTATTTT,CSARDSRSNTDTQYF
TRBV2,many,15,TRBJ2-7,.,TGTGCCAGCAGTGAATCACCGGGAACCCACTACGAGCAGTACTTC,CASSESPGTHYEQYF
TRBV7-8,.,13,TRBJ1-3,.,TGTGCCAGCAGGACGCCAGCTGGAAACACCATATATTTT,CASRTPAGNTIYF
TRBV30,.,18,TRBJ1-2,TRBD1,TGTGCCTGGAGTGTATTCTATCTAAAGGGACAGGAATCTTTTGGCTACACCTTC,CAWSVFYLKGQESFGYTF
TRBV10-3,few,15,TRBJ2-7,TRBD1,TGTGCCATCAGCCTCCGCGGACAGGGGGCTTACGAGCAGTACTTC,CAISLRGQGAYEQYF
TRBV5-1,few,16,TRBJ1-1,.,TGCGCCAGCAGCTCACCCTCCGGGACCGTCAACACTGAAGCTTTCTTT,CASSSPSGTVNTEAFF
TRBV19,.,16,TRBJ1-5,.,TGTGCCAGTAGTATAGCGGTCCTTTATAGCAATCAGCCCCAGCATTTT,CASSIAVLYSNQPQHF
TRBV12-3/TRBV12-4,many,14,TRBJ1-6,.,TGTGCCAGCAGTTTGGGAGACCTCGGGTCACCCCTCCACTTT,CASSLGDLGSPLHF
TRBV20-1,many,10,TRBJ1-2,.,TGCAGTGCAGATAACTATGGCTACACCTTC,CSADNYGYTF
TRBV6-5,many,14,TRBJ2-5,.,TGTGCCAGCAGTTACGAGGGGGATAAAGAGACCCAGTACTTC,CASSYEGDKETQYF
TRBV15,few,16,TRBJ2-2,TRBD1,TGTGCCACCAGACGAGGGGGCAGTGTCAACACCGGGGAGCTGTTTTTT,CATRRGGSVNTGELFF
TRBV28,many,15,TRBJ1-5,.,TGTGCCAGCAGTCCCCTAGGACAACTCAATCAGCCCCAGCATTTT,CASSPLGQLNQPQHF
TRBV12-3/TRBV12-4,many,13,TRBJ1-2,.,TGTGCCAGCAGTAACCGGGGGGTCTATGGCTACACCTTC,CASSNRGVYGYTF
TRBV2,many,13,TRBJ2-7,.,TGTGCCAGCGCGGGACCGGCAGCCTACGAGCAGTACTTC,CASAGPAAYEQYF
TRBV5-1,.,16,TRBJ2-1,.,TGCGCCAGCAGCTTGGCTAGCCCAAGCTCCTACAATGAGCAGTTCTTC,CASSLASPSSYNEQFF
TRBV27,.,14,TRBJ2-7,TRBD1,TGTGCCAGCAGTTTAATAGGACAGGGCAACGAGCAGTACTTC,CASSLIGQGNEQYF
TRBV5-4,few,14,TRBJ2-5,.,TGTGCCAGCAGCTTGGTAGGGAATACGGAGACCCAGTACTTC,CASSLVGNTETQYF
TRBV7-2,.,16,TRBJ2-7,TRBD2,TGTGCCGGCAGCTTATGGTTGGCTAGCGGAACCCTCGAGCAGTACTTC,CAGSLWLASGTLEQYF
TRBV7-9,many,14,TRBJ1-4,.,TGTGCCAGCAGCTTAACCACAGGGTCGGAAAAACTGTTTTTT,CASSLTTGSEKLFF
TRBV15,many,15,TRBJ1-5,TRBD1,TGTGCCACCAGCAGTACAGGGGACGGGAATCAGCCCCAGCATTTT,CATSSTGDGNQPQHF
TRBV15,.,13,TRBJ1-1,.,TGTGCCACCAGCAGAGAAAGGAACACTGAAGCTTTCTTT,CATSRERNTEAFF
TRBV20-1,many,14,TRBJ2-5,.,TGCAGTGCCCTATCCGGGACCGGGGGAGAGACCCAGTACTTC,CSALSGTGGETQYF
TRBV29-1,few,11,TRBJ1-6,.,TGCAGCGTTGAAATGGATTCACCCCTCCACTTT,CSVEMDSPLHF
TRBV28,many,16,TRBJ2-7,.,TGTGCCAGCAGTTCCTCCGGGACTCATATATTCTACGAGCAGTACTTC,CASSSSGTHIFYEQYF
TRBV28,many,14,TRBJ2-5,TRBD2,TGTGCCAGCAAGGCGGGAGGTTACCAAGAGACCCAGTACTTC,CASKAGGYQETQYF
TRBV3-1,few,14,TRBJ2-7,.,TGTGCCAGCAGCCAAGCCCGCGGGCCCTACGAGCAGTACTTC,CASSQARGPYEQYF
TRBV24-1,.,13,TRBJ1-5,.,TGTGCCACCAGTGTGACCGGGGGGCAGCCCCAGCATTTT,CATSVTGGQPQHF
TRBV2,few,14,TRBJ2-7,TRBD1,TGTACCACCACTGGACAGGGGGCATTGTACGAGCAGTACTTC,CTTTGQGALYEQYF
TRBV6-5,.,13,TRBJ1-2,.,TGTGCCAGCAGTTGGGAAAGCGGCCATGGCTACACCTTC,CASSWESGHGYTF
TRBV5-1,many,15,TRBJ1-1,.,TGCGCCAGCAGCCTGGGGACCCCCGAGGGCACTGAAGCTTTCTTT,CASSLGTPEGTEAFF
TRBV19,once,15,TRBJ2-3,.,TGTGCCAGTATCGCTCGACCACACTCCACAGATACGCAGTATTTT,CASIARPHSTDTQYF
TRBV12-3/TRBV12-4,few,15,TRBJ1-5,.,TGTGCCAGCAGTTATACCCGGGACGGAGCTGAGCCCCAGCATTTT,CASSYTRDGAEPQHF
TRBV20-1,few,12,TRBJ2-5,.,TGCTCCCTTCGGGGGAGTGGGGAGACCCAGTACTTC,CSLRGSGETQYF